The clone carrying this T cell receptor beta chain was recorded many times. The antigen is unknown. Germline CDR1 is SNHLY and CDR2 is FYNNEI. This CDR3 comprises 13 residues. V shed 4 bases and J shed 3 bases, with 9 bases lying between them. The sample comes from a study of Graves' ophthalmopathy and Graves' hyperthyroidism. Study observations and caveats: Clonotypes were expanded in thyroid at above 0.001 frequency, and most also appeared in blood.

Scientists amplified the TCR beta CDR3 regions from RNA transcripts. An initial RT-PCR round employing HTBI primers preceded a second-round multiplex PCR. TCRdb fed the multiplex PCR reads into MiXCR, producing one record per CDR3 protein. The sample contains nearly 400,000 distinct CDR3 sequences, around 16% of which appear only once. Source material: peripheral blood. The TCR sequence derives from a woman younger than 35 with Graves' ophthalmopathy. This chain uses TRBV2 with TRBJ1-1; D is ambiguous. CDR3 bases: TGTGCCAGCAGTGCTCAGGCTTACACTGAAGCTTTCTTT. Translation: CASSAQAYTEAFF.